Shown below are 23 T cell receptor beta chains from a single sample sequenced in a study of Graves' ophthalmopathy and Graves' hyperthyroidism. Amplification of the TCR beta CDR3 regions used RNA transcripts (as template). First-round RT-PCR employed HTBI primers, with a second-round multiplex PCR after it. One entry per CDR3 protein, called by TCRdb with MiXCR from the multiplex PCR reads. Here the sample spans 20,000 to 25,000 distinct CDR3 sequences, 45% to 60% being singletons. Sequencing was carried out using peripheral blood. The receptors derive from an adult woman with stable Graves' hyperthyroidism.

As regards this clonotype: One end of the junction fails to match germline, which may point to a read error. The chain links TRBV7-3 to TRBJ2-3; D may be TRBD1 or TRBD2 (5 bases each). Germline CDR1 is SGHTA and CDR2 is FQGTGA. The CDR3 is 16 amino acids. CDR3 nucleotides: TGTGCCAGCGGCTTACCGGGGCAGGAAAGCACAGATATGCAGTATTTT. Amino acid sequence: CASGLPGQESTDMQYF. Using reference TRBV7-3 and TRBJ2-3 for the parts outside the CDR3, the full variable domain is GAGVSQTPSNKVTEKGKYVELRCDPISGHTALYWYRQSLGQGPEFLIYFQGTGAADDSGLPNDRFFAVRPEGSVSTLKIQRTERGDSAVYLCASGLPGQESTDMQYFGPGTRLTVL.

The gene calls are TRBV5-1 and TRBJ2-1; 13 nucleotides agree with TRBD2. This CDR3 is built from 16 residues. V gave up 4 bases and J gave up 2 bases; unmatched junction bases: 3. From germline, CDR1 is SGHRS and CDR2 YFSETQ. The CDR3 loop reads CASSLGTSGAYNEQFF. CDR3 in DNA: TGCGCCAGCAGCCTCGGGACTAGCGGGGCCTACAATGAGCAGTTCTTC.

This clonotype has at least ten counts. The chain links TRBV28 to TRBJ2-6; D call uncertain. V lost 6 bases, J lost 9 bases, and 12 bases lay in between. This CDR3 region has 13 residues. Germline values: CDR1 MDHEN, CDR2 SYDVKM. This CDR3 is CASSVTAYNVLTF. The CDR3, as DNA: TGTGCCAGCAGCGTGACGGCCTACAACGTCCTGACTTTC.

The sample holds many counts of this clonotype. J is TRBJ2-1 and V is TRBV28; 11 bases are a match to TRBD2. CDR1 and CDR2 (germline): MDHEN, SYDVKM. This CDR3 is 17 amino acids long. Unmatched junction bases numbered 10, after V lost 5 bases and J lost 4 bases. CDR3 sequence reads: CASSLVAGGPTYNEQFF. The CDR3 coding sequence is TGTGCCAGCAGTCTGGTAGCGGGAGGGCCTACGTACAATGAGCAGTTCTTC.

This chain links TRBV24-1 with TRBJ2-1; 13 bases match TRBD2. The V segment lost 3 bases and the J segment 5 bases; nucleotides outside the gene matches: 0. The germline V gene encodes CDR1 KGHDR and CDR2 SFDVKD. CDR3 length: 15 residues. In DNA, the CDR3 is TGTGCCACCAGTGATGGACTAGCGGGAGACAATGAGCAGTTCTTC. It encodes CATSDGLAGDNEQFF.

The rearrangement links TRBV10-3 to TRBJ2-7; TRBD1 agrees at 9 bases. Germline-derived CDR1 and CDR2 are ENHRY and SYGVKD. CDR3 length equals 14 residues. The CDR3 loop is CDFYPGQGPHEQYF. CDR3 coding DNA: TGTGACTTCTACCCGGGACAGGGCCCCCACGAGCAGTACTTC.

In its sample, this clonotype ranks as medium-sized. This sequence joins TRBV10-3 and TRBJ2-7, with D unresolved. Trimming left V 8 bases short and J 2 bases short, with 13 bases between. This CDR3 is built from 13 residues. Germline V gene sequence: CDR1 ENHRY, CDR2 SYGVKD. CDR3 DNA: TGTGCCATCCGCGATAGGATCACCTACGAGCAGTACTTC. This translates into CAIRDRITYEQYF.

This sequence joins TRBV10-2 and TRBJ2-1; D remains unclear. The CDR3 totals 15 residues. Germline V gives CDR1 WSHSY, CDR2 SAAADI. The germline V and J ends were trimmed by 3 bases and 4 bases, with 13 bases remaining between them. CDR3 sequence (DNA): TGCGCCAGCAGTGATGAGAGACGAAATTACAATGAGCAGTTCTTC. Residues: CASSDERRNYNEQFF.

The chain couples TRBV20-1 to TRBJ2-1, with 9 bases identical to TRBD1. Germline values: CDR1 DFQATT, CDR2 SNEGSKA (reference sequence). The CDR3 has 13 residues. The V and J ends lost 2 bases and 8 bases, in that order; junction bases with no gene match: 4. The CDR3 DNA sequence: TGCAGTGCTAGATCTGGACAGGGGTATGAGCAGTTCTTC. Protein product: CSARSGQGYEQFF.

As regards this clonotype: An end of the junction differs from the germline gene, which may be a read error. The chain uses TRBV5-1 and TRBJ2-2, with D possibly being TRBD1 (5 bases). The CDR3 covers 15 residues. Per germline, CDR1 SGHRS and CDR2 YFSETQ. This CDR3 is CASSLEQVGRGELFF. CDR3 in DNA: TGCGCTAGCAGCTTAGAACAAGTGGGGCGCGGGGAGCTGTTTTTT.

Concerning this clonotype itself: The junction shows a germline mismatch at one end, possibly a read error. The rearrangement joins TRBV7-2 to TRBJ2-1, with D unresolved. The V gene's germline CDR1 is SGHTA and CDR2 FQGNSA. The CDR3 is made up of 8 amino acids. The CDR3 loop is CASSLEIF. CDR3 sequence (DNA): TGTGCCAGCAGCTTAGAGATCTTC.

The genes are TRBV10-2 and TRBJ2-7; D not resolved. The CDR3 contains 15 residues. V lost 4 bases, J lost 2 bases, and 15 bases lay in between. Germline V gene lookup returns CDR1 WSHSY and CDR2 SAAADI. The CDR3 is CASSVGFTTTYEQYF. DNA of the CDR3: TGCGCCAGCAGTGTTGGCTTTACTACTACCTACGAGCAGTACTTC.

There are many counts of this clonotype. V is TRBV12-3 or TRBV12-4 and J is TRBJ2-7, with D unresolved. The CDR3 length is 15 residues. Between the trimmed V and J ends, which lost 7 bases and 2 bases, there was a span of 18 bases. The DNA for the CDR3 is TGTGCCAGCACCTCCGGAAGCGTCCCTACCTACGAGCAGTACTTC. This sequence encodes CASTSGSVPTYEQYF.

V usage is TRBV25-1 and J usage is TRBJ1-1, with D maybe TRBD1 (5 bases). Germline-derived CDR1 and CDR2 are MGHDK and SYGVNS. CDR3 length: 17 residues. Trimming left V 4 bases short and J 1 base short, with 19 bases between. The DNA of the CDR3 is TGTGCCAGCAGTGGATTTCGGTATACAGGTGGGAACACTGAAGCTTTCTTT. It translates to CASSGFRYTGGNTEAFF.

The sample holds many counts of this clonotype. This chain links TRBV20-1 with TRBJ2-4, with 9 positions matching TRBD2. Germline V CDR1 and CDR2: DFQATT, SNEGSKA (reference sequence). Unmatched junction bases numbered 6, after V lost 0 bases and J lost 9 bases. The CDR3 runs to 14 residues. CDR3: CSARDAGGWVIQYF. The CDR3, as DNA: TGCAGTGCTAGAGATGCGGGGGGGTGGGTCATTCAGTACTTC.

The CDR3 DNA reads TGTGCCACCAGCAGAGATAGGGAAACCGGGGAGCTGTTTTTT. It translates to CATSRDRETGELFF. The chain recombines TRBV15 with TRBJ2-2; D ambiguous. V was shortened by 0 bases and J by 5 bases, with 7 bases between the two germline ends. The CDR3 loop spans 14 amino acids. CDR1 and CDR2 (germline): LNHNV, YYDKDF (reference sequence).

This clonotype appeared many times. A much larger clone lies a single base off, so this may be a read error. The gene calls are TRBV7-9 and TRBJ2-1; no clear D. The CDR3 loop spans 13 amino acids. Germline V gives CDR1 SEHNR, CDR2 FQNEAQ (reference sequence). This CDR3 reads CASSRGLNNEQLF. CDR3 sequence (DNA): TGTGCCAGCAGCAGAGGTTTGAACAATGAGCAGCTCTTC.

This sequence joins TRBV10-3 and TRBJ1-6; D call uncertain. V was shortened by 2 bases and J by 0 bases, with 8 bases between the two germline ends. CDR3 length: 16 residues. Germline V CDR1 and CDR2: ENHRY, SYGVKD. CDR3 sequence (DNA): TGTGCCATCAGTGAGCGACTTAGCTCCTATAATTCACCCCTCCACTTT. Translation: CAISERLSSYNSPLHF.

The CDR3 DNA is TGTGCCAGCAGTGACTCATCACAAACCGGCACAGATACGCAGTATTTT. Its protein product is CASSDSSQTGTDTQYF. The chain is built from TRBV25-1 and TRBJ2-3; D call uncertain. Deletions cut 3 bases from V and 1 base from J, with 14 bases between. CDR3 length: 16 residues. Germline-derived CDR1 and CDR2 are MGHDK and SYGVNS.

This clonotype is deemed medium-sized. The genes are TRBV10-3 and TRBJ2-3, with 10 nucleotides matching TRBD2. The CDR3 loop spans 15 amino acids. Germline V gene sequence: CDR1 ENHRY, CDR2 SYGVKD. The trim removed 5 bases at V and 3 bases at J, leaving 5 bases unmatched. The CDR3 protein is CAISSGRANTDTQYF. In DNA, the CDR3 is TGTGCCATCAGTAGCGGGAGGGCCAATACAGATACGCAGTATTTT.

This clonotype was counted a few times. V and J are TRBV15 and TRBJ2-1; TRBD2 matches at 7 bases. The V gene's germline CDR1 is LNHNV and CDR2 YYDKDF (reference sequence). The CDR3 has 16 amino acids. The V and J ends lost 0 bases and 4 bases, in that order; junction bases with no gene match: 6. The CDR3 is CATSRESGVGYNEQFF. CDR3 sequence (DNA): TGTGCCACCAGCAGAGAAAGCGGGGTAGGGTACAATGAGCAGTTCTTC.

This clonotype ranks as medium-sized. The gene calls are TRBV7-3 and TRBJ2-2, with 10 bases fitting TRBD1. Germline V lookup: CDR1 SGHTA, CDR2 FQGTGA. The V segment lost 5 bases and the J segment 4 bases; nucleotides outside the gene matches: 4. The CDR3 extends over 15 amino acids. The CDR3 region is CASSLGQGSTGELFF. The CDR3, as DNA: TGTGCCAGCAGCCTGGGACAGGGGTCCACCGGGGAGCTGTTTTTT.

The DNA for the CDR3 is TGTGCCAGCAGTCTCAGGGGGCAGTGGGAGACCCAGCATTTT. Protein: CASSLRGQWETQHF. The J gene is TRBJ1-5, the V gene TRBV7-2; 8 nucleotides align to TRBD1. The CDR3 covers 14 residues. Germline lookup yields CDR1 SGHTA and CDR2 FQGNSA. The V and J ends lost 6 bases and 11 bases, in that order; junction bases with no gene match: 12.